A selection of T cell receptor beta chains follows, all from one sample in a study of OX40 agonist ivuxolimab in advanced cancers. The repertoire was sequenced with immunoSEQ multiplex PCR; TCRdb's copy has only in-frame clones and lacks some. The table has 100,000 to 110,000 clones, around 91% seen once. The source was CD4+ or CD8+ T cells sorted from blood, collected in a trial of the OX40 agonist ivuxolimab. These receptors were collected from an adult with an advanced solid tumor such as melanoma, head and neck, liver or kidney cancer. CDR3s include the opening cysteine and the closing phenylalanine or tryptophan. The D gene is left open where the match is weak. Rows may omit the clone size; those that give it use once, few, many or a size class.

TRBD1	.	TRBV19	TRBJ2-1	CASSPGTGVMVEQFF	TGTGCCAGTAGCCCCGGGACAGGGGTAATGGTTGAGCAGTTCTTC
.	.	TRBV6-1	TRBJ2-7	CASSRGQGYEQYF	TGTGCCAGCAGTAGGGGTCAGGGCTACGAGCAGTACTTC
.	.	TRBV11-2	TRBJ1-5	CASSLDGGSNQPQHF	TGTGCCAGCAGCTTAGATGGAGGGAGCAATCAGCCCCAGCATTTT
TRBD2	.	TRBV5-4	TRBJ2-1	CASSFVGGEQFF	TGTGCCAGCAGCTTCGTGGGGGGGGAGCAGTTCTTC
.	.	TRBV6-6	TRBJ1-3	CASSPGTNSGNTIYF	TGTGCCAGCAGCCCCGGAACCAACTCTGGAAACACCATATATTTT
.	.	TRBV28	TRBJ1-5	CASSPKVVGNQPQHF	TGTGCCAGCAGTCCGAAGGTGGTCGGCAATCAGCCCCAGCATTTT
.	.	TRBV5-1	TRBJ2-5	CASSSVGGLGGTQYF	TGCGCCAGCAGCTCGGTGGGGGGACTTGGAGGGACCCAGTACTTC
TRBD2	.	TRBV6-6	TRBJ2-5	CASSYGGSGETQYF	TGTGCCAGCAGTTACGGCGGGAGTGGAGAGACCCAGTACTTC
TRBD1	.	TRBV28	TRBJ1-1	CASSPPGQGNTEAFF	TGTGCCAGCAGTCCTCCGGGACAGGGGAACACTGAAGCTTTCTTT
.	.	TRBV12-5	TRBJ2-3	CASGLADTQYF	TGTGCTAGTGGTTTGGCAGATACGCAGTATTTT
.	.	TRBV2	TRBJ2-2	CASSTRQVGTGELFF	TGTGCCAGCAGTACCAGACAGGTCGGAACCGGGGAGCTGTTTTTT
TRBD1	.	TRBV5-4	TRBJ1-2	CASRTGTGAKNYGYTF	TGTGCCAGCAGGACCGGGACAGGGGCCAAGAACTATGGCTACACCTTC
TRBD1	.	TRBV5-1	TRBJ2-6	CASSLQGVSSGANVLTF	TGCGCCAGCAGCTTGCAGGGGGTCAGCTCTGGGGCCAACGTCCTGACTTTC
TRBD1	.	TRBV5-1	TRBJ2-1	CASSLRTGLYNEQFF	TGCGCCAGCAGCTTACGGACAGGGCTCTACAATGAGCAGTTCTTC
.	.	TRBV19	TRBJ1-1	CASKVYGEAFF	TGTGCCAGTAAGGTTTATGGGGAAGCTTTCTTT
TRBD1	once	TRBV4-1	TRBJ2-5	CASSQSRTGAAQETQYF	TGCGCCAGCAGCCAATCAAGGACAGGGGCCGCCCAAGAGACCCAGTACTTC
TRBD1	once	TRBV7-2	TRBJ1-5	CASSLVRTWTGNQPQHF	TGTGCCAGCAGCTTAGTGAGGACCTGGACAGGGAATCAGCCCCAGCATTTT